This is a list of T cell receptor beta chains from one sample in a study of cytomegalovirus exposure and HLA in healthy donors. Profiled with immunoSEQ multiplex PCR; TCRdb holds only in-frame clones, not every one. The repertoire holds 40,000 to 45,000 clones, with 60% to 85% as singletons. Sequencing input: PBMCs. The origin of the receptors is a man aged 25 to 40 in good health and CMV-seronegative. The CDR3 runs from the conserved cysteine through the conserved F or W. The D gene is left open where the match is weak. A clone size is listed for some rows: how often the clone was seen (once, few, many), or a class if it is expanded.

D,length,size,V,J,DNA,CDR3
TRBD1,20,.,TRBV4-2,TRBJ2-6,TGTGCCAGCAGCCCCCGAAGGGACAGCCTAGGGTCCTCTGGGGCCAACGTCCTGACTTTC,CASSPRRDSLGSSGANVLTF
TRBD1,14,.,TRBV27,TRBJ2-1,TGTGCCAGCAGACTACGCACAGGGGGCTATGAGCAGTTCTTC,CASRLRTGGYEQFF
.,15,few,TRBV28,TRBJ2-4,TGTGCCAGCAGCGCATCCGATACCGGCAAAAACATTCAGTACTTC,CASSASDTGKNIQYF
TRBD1,16,.,TRBV6-5,TRBJ1-4,TGTGCCAGCAGTTCCACCAGACAGGGGGCGCGTGAAAAACTGTTTTTT,CASSSTRQGAREKLFF
TRBD1,15,.,TRBV18,TRBJ2-7,TGTGCCAGCTCACTACAGGGGGCCGCGCGCTACGAGCAGTACTTC,CASSLQGAARYEQYF
TRBD2,15,.,TRBV6-5,TRBJ2-1,TGTGCCAGCAATCCGAGCGGGAGCTCCTACAATAAGCAGTTCTTC,CASNPSGSSYNKQFF
TRBD1,17,.,TRBV4-1,TRBJ2-1,TGCGCCAGCAGCCGGCTTGGGACAGGGAGCTCCTACAATGAGCAGTTCTTC,CASSRLGTGSSYNEQFF
TRBD1,15,.,TRBV7-8,TRBJ1-2,TGTGCCAGCAGCTTAGTCAGGGGGTTTTTTTATGGCTACACCTTC,CASSLVRGFFYGYTF
.,13,.,TRBV28,TRBJ2-1,TGTGCCAGCAGTTTACGGGGGATTAATGAGCAGTTCTTC,CASSLRGINEQFF
TRBD1,14,.,TRBV14,TRBJ1-5,TGTGCCGTAGAACCGGGACAGGATAATCAGCCCCAGCATTTT,CAVEPGQDNQPQHF
.,15,.,TRBV7-6,TRBJ1-4,TGTGCCAGCAGCTCCACGAGAGTAACTAATGAAAAACTGTTTTTT,CASSSTRVTNEKLFF
TRBD2,17,.,TRBV5-1,TRBJ2-7,TGCGCCAGCAGCTTGGCGGGTGGGCTAGCGGGAGTCGGCGAGCAGTACTTC,CASSLAGGLAGVGEQYF